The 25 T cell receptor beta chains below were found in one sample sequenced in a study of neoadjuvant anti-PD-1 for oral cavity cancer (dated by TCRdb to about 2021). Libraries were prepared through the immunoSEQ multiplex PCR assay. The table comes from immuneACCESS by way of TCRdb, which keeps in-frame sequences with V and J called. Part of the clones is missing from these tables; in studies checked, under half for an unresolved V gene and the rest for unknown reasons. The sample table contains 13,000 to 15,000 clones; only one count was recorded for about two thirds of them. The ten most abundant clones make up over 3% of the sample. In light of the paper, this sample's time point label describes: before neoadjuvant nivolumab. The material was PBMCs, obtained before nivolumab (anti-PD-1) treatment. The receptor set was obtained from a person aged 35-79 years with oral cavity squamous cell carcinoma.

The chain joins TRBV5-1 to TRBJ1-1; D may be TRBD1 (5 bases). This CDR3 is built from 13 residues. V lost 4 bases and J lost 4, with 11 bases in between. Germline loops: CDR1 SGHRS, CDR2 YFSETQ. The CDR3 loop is CASSVGESTEAFF. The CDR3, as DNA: TGCGCCAGCAGCGTAGGGGAGAGCACTGAAGCTTTCTTT. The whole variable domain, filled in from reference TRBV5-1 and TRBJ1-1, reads KAGVTQTPRYLIKTRGQQVTLSCSPISGHRSVSWYQQTPGQGLQFLFEYFSETQRNKGNFPGRFSGRQFSNSRSEMNVSTLELGDSALYLCASSVGESTEAFFGQGTRLTVV.

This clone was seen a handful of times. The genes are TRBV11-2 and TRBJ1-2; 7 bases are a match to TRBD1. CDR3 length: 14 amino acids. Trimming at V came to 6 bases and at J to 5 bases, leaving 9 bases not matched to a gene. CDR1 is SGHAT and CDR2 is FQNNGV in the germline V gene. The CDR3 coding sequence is TGTGCCAGCAGAACCAACAGGGGTGGGTATGGCTACACCTTC. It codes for CASRTNRGGYGYTF.

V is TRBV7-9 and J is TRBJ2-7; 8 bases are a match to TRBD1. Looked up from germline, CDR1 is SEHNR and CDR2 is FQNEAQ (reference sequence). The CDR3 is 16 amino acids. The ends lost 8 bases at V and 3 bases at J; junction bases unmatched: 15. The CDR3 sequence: CASANRWGTGLYEQYF. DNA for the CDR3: TGTGCCAGCGCCAACCGTTGGGGGACAGGACTCTACGAGCAGTACTTC.

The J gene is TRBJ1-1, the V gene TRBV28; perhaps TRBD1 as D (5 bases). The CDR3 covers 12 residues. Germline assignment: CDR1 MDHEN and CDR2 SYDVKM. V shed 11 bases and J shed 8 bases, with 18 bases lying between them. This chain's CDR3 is CASVSWGVEAFF. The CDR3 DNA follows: TGTGCCTCGGTTTCTTGGGGGGTCGAAGCTTTCTTT.

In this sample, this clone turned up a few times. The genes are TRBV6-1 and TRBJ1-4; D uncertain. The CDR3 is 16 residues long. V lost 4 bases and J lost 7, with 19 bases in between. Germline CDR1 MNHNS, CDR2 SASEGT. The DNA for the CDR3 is TGTGCCAGCAGTGCTTCCCCGCGGGGAGCGCGTGAAAAACTGTTTTTT. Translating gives CASSASPRGAREKLFF.

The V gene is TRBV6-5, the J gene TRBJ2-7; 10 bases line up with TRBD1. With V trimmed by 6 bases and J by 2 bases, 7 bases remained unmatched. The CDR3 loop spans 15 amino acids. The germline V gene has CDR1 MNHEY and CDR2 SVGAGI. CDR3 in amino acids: CASSHGTGAPYEQYF. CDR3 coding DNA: TGTGCCAGCAGCCACGGGACAGGGGCCCCCTACGAGCAGTACTTC.

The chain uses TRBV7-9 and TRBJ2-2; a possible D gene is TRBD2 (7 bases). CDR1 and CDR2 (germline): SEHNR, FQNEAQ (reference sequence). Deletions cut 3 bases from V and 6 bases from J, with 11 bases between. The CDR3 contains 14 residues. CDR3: CASSFGGGPGELFF. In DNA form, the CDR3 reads TGTGCCAGCAGCTTCGGCGGGGGCCCCGGGGAGCTGTTTTTT.

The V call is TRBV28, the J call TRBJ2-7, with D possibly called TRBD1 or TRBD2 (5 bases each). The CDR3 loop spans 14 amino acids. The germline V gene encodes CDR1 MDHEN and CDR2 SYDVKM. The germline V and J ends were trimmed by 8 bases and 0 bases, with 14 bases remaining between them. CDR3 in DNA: TGTGCCAGCGTTGGGCACGGGACCTCCTACGAGCAGTACTTC. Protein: CASVGHGTSYEQYF.

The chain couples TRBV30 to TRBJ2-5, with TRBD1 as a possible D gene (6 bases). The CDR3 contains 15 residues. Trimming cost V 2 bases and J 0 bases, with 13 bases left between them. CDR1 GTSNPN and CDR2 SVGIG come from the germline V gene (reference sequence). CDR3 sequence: CAWSLGTSYQETQYF. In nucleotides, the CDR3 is TGTGCCTGGAGTCTTGGGACATCGTACCAAGAGACCCAGTACTTC.

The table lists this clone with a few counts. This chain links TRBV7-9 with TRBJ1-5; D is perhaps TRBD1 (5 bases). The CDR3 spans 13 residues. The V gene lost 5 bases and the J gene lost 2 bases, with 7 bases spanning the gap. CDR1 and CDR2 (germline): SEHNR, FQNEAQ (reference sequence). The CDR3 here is CASSAQGNQPQHF. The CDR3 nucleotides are TGTGCCAGCAGCGCACAGGGCAATCAGCCCCAGCATTTT.

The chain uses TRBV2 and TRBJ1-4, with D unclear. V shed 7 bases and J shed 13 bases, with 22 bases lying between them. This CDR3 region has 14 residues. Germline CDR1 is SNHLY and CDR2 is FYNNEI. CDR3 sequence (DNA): TGTGCCAGCAAACCGAGGCTACTAATGAACGGACTGTTTTTT. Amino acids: CASKPRLLMNGLFF.

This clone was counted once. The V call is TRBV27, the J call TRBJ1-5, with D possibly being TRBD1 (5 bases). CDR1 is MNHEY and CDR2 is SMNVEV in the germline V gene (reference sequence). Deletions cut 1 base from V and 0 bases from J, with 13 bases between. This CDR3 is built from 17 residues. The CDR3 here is CASSLYARQLSNQPQHF. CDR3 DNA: TGTGCCAGCAGTTTATACGCGCGACAGCTTAGCAATCAGCCCCAGCATTTT.

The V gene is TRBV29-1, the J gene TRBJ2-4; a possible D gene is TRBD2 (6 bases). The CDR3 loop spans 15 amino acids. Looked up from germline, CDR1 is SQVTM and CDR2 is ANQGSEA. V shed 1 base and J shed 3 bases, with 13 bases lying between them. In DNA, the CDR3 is TGCAGCGTTGAAGTACCGGGAGTTAACAAAAACATTCAGTACTTC. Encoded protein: CSVEVPGVNKNIQYF.

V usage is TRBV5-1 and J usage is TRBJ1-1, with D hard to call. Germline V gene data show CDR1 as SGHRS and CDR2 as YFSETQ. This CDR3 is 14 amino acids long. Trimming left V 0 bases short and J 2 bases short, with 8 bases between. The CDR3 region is CASSLGRYNTEAFF. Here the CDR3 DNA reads TGCGCCAGCAGCTTGGGGAGATATAACACTGAAGCTTTCTTT.

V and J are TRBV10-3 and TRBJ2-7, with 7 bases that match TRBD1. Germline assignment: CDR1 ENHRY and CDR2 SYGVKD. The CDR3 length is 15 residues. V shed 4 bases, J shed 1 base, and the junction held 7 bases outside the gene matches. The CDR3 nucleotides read TGTGCCATCAGTGGAACCGGGACAGCGTCCTACGAGCAGTACTTC. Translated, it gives CAISGTGTASYEQYF.

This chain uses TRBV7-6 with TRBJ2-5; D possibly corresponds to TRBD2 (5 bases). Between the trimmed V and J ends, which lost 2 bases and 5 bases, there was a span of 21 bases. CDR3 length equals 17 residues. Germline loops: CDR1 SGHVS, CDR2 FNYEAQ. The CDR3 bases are TGTGCCAGCAGCTTAATCTCGGGGAGTCGGATGGGCGAGACCCAGTACTTC. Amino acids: CASSLISGSRMGETQYF.

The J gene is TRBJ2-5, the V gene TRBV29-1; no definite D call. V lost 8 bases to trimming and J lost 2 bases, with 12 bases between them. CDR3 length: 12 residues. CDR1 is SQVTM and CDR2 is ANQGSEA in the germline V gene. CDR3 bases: TGCAGCCTAAAGGACGGACAAGAGACCCAGTACTTC. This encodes CSLKDGQETQYF.

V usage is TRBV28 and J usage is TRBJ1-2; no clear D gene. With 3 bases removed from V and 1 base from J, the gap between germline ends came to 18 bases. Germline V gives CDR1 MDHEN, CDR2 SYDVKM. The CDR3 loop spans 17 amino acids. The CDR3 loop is CASSFWRRQESNYGYTF. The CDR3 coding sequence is TGTGCCAGCAGTTTTTGGCGTCGGCAGGAGAGTAACTATGGCTACACCTTC.

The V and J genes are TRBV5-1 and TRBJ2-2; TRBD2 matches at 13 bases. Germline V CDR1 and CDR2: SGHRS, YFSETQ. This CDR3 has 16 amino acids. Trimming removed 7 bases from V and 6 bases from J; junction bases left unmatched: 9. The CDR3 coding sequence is TGCGCCAGCGATCGGACTAGCGGGAGTCAGGCCGGGGAGCTGTTTTTT. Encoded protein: CASDRTSGSQAGELFF. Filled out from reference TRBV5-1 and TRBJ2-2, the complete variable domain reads KAGVTQTPRYLIKTRGQQVTLSCSPISGHRSVSWYQQTPGQGLQFLFEYFSETQRNKGNFPGRFSGRQFSNSRSEMNVSTLELGDSALYLCASDRTSGSQAGELFFGEGSRLTVL.

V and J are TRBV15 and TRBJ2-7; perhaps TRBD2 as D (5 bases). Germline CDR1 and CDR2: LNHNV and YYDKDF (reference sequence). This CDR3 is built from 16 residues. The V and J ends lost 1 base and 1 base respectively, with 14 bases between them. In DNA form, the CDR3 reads TGTGCCACCAGCAGAGGGGGAGAAGGCTTTTCCTACGAGCAGTACTTC. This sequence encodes CATSRGGEGFSYEQYF.

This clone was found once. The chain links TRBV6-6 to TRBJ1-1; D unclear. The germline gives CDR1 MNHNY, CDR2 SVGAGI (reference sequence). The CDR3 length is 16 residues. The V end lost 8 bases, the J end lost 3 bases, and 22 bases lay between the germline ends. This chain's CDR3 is CASWGRTVSTDTEAFF. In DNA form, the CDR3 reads TGTGCCAGCTGGGGTCGAACGGTCTCAACGGACACTGAAGCTTTCTTT.

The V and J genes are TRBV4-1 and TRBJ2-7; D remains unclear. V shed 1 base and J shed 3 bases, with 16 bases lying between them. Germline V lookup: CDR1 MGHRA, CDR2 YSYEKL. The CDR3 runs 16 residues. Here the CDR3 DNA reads TGCGCCAGCAGCCAAGTCTGGCCGGCACCTGACTACGAGCAGTACTTC. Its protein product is CASSQVWPAPDYEQYF.

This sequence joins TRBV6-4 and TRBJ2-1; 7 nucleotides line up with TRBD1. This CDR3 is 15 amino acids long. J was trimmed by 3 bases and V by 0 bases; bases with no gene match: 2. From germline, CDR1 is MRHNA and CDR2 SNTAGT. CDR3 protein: CASSDSGDSYNEQFF. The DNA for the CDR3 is TGTGCCAGCAGTGACTCGGGGGACAGCTACAATGAGCAGTTCTTC.

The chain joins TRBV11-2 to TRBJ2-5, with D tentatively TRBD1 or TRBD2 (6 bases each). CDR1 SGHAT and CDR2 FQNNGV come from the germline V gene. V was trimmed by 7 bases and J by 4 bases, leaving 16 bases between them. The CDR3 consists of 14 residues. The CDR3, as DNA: TGTGCCAGCAAGGTCGGGGGCGGAGGAGAGACCCAGTACTTC. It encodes CASKVGGGGETQYF.

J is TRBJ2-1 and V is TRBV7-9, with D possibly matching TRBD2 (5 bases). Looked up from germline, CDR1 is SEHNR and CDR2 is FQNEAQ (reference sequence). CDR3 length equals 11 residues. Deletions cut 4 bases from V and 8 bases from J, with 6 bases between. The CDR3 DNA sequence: TGTGCCAGCAGCTGGCGGGATGAGCAGTTCTTC. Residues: CASSWRDEQFF.